The source of this T cell receptor (beta chain) is a study of blood T cell repertoires in COVID-19. Per germline, CDR1 MNHNY and CDR2 SVGAGI (reference sequence). Trimming removed 8 bases at V and 4 bases at J, with 15 bases between. The CDR3 runs 14 residues. Data came from immunoSEQ multiplex PCR; TCRdb stores just in-frame clones and leaves some out. This table has 100,000 to 150,000 clones, approximately 90% appearing once. The rearrangement joins TRBV6-6 to TRBJ1-3, with D maybe TRBD1 (5 bases). The sequence was collected from a man between 65 and 85 years old with active COVID-19. Sequencing input: peripheral blood. The chain's CDR3 is CASLGGDTGNTIYF. In DNA form, the CDR3 reads TGTGCCAGCTTGGGGGGAGATACAGGAAACACCATATATTTT.